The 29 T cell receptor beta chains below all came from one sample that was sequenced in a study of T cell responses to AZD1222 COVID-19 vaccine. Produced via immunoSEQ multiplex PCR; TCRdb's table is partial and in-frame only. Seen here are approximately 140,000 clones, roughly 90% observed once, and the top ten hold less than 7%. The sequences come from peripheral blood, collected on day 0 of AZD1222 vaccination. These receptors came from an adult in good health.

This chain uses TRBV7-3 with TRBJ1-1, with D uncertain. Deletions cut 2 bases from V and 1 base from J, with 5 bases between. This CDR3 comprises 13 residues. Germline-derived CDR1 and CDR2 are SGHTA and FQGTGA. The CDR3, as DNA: TGTGCCAGCAGCTTATCTAAGAACACTGAAGCTTTCTTT. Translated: CASSLSKNTEAFF. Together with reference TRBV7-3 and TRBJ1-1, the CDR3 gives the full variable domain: GAGVSQTPSNKVTEKGKYVELRCDPISGHTALYWYRQSLGQGPEFLIYFQGTGAADDSGLPNDRFFAVRPEGSVSTLKIQRTERGDSAVYLCASSLSKNTEAFFGQGTRLTVV.

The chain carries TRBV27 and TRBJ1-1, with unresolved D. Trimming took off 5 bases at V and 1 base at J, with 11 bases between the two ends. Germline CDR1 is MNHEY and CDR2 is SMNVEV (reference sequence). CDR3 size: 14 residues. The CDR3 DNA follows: TGTGCCAGCAGTCCCCGAAGTGGGAACACTGAAGCTTTCTTT. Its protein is CASSPRSGNTEAFF.

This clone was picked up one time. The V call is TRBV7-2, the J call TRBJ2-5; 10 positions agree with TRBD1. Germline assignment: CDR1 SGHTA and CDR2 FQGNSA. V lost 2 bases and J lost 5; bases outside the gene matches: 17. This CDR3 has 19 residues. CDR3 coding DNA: TGTGCCAGCAGCTTATCATCTCCCGGGACAGGGGAACTGGTCGAGACCCAGTACTTC. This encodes CASSLSSPGTGELVETQYF. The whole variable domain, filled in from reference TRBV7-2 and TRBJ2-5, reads GAGVSQSPSNKVTEKGKDVELRCDPISGHTALYWYRQSLGQGLEFLIYFQGNSAPDKSGLPSDRFSAERTGGSVSTLTIQRTQQEDSAVYLCASSLSSPGTGELVETQYFGPGTRLLVL.

The CDR3 protein is CASRPLGTHEQYF. The CDR3 DNA reads as TGTGCCAGCAGACCCCTGGGTACGCACGAGCAGTACTTC. The chain recombines TRBV6-4 with TRBJ2-7; D is undetermined. CDR1 and CDR2 from the germline V gene are MRHNA and SNTAGT. V lost 6 bases, J lost 5 bases, and 14 bases lay in between. CDR3 length equals 13 residues.

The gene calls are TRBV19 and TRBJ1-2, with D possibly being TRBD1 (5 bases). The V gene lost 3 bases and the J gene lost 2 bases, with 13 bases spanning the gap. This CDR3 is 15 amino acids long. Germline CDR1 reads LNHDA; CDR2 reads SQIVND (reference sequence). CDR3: CASSIEGGANYGYTF. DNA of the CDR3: TGTGCCAGTAGTATCGAAGGAGGGGCGAACTATGGCTACACCTTC.

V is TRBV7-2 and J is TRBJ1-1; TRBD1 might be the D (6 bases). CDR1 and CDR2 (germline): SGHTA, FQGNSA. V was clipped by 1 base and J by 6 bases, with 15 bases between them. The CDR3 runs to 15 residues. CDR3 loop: CASSLETGQPSEAFF. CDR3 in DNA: TGTGCCAGCAGCTTAGAGACCGGACAGCCTTCTGAAGCTTTCTTT.

CDR3 region: CASSDQPRRGLYNEQFF. As DNA, the CDR3 is TGCGCCAGCAGCGATCAACCCCGCAGGGGGCTATACAATGAGCAGTTCTTC. The gene calls are TRBV5-1 and TRBJ2-1; 8 bases agree with TRBD1. This CDR3 region has 17 residues. The germline V gene has CDR1 SGHRS and CDR2 YFSETQ. Losses at the gene ends were 4 bases for V and 4 bases for J; bases not matched to a gene: 13.

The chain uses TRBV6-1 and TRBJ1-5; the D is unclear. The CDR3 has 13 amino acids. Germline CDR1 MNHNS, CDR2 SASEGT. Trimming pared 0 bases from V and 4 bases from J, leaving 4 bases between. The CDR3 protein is CASSEALNQPQHF. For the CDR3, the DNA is TGTGCCAGCAGTGAAGCGCTAAATCAGCCCCAGCATTTT.

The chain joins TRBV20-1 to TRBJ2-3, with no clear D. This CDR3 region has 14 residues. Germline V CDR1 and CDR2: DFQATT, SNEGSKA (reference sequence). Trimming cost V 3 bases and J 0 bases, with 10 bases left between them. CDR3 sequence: CSASRPPSTDTQYF. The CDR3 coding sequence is TGCAGTGCTAGTCGGCCACCTAGCACAGATACGCAGTATTTT.

The CDR3 here is CASSVEGKRSDTQYF. CDR3 coding DNA: TGTGCCAGCAGCGTAGAGGGAAAGAGGTCAGATACGCAGTATTTT. V and J are TRBV9 and TRBJ2-3; D uncertain. CDR3 length: 15 amino acids. Trimming pared 0 bases from V and 4 bases from J, leaving 12 bases between. Germline lookup yields CDR1 SGDLS and CDR2 YYNGEE. Full variable domain (outside the CDR3, taken from reference TRBV9 and TRBJ2-3): DSGVTQTPKHLITATGQRVTLRCSPRSGDLSVYWYQQSLDQGLQFLIQYYNGEERAKGNILERFSAQQFPDLHSELNLSSLELGDSALYFCASSVEGKRSDTQYFGPGTRLTVL.

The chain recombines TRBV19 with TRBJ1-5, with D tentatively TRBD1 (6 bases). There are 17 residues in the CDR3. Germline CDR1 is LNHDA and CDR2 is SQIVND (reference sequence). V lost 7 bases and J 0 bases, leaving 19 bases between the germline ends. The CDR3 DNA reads TGTGCCAGTAAGAGGGGGAGCGTTCAATATAGCAATCAGCCCCAGCATTTT. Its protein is CASKRGSVQYSNQPQHF.

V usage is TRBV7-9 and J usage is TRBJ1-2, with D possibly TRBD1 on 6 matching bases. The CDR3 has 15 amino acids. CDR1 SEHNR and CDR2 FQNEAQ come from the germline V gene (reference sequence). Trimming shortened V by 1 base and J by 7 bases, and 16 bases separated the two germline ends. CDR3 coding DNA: TGTGCCAGCAGCTTAGATTCCCAGGGGAGCGGTGGCTACACCTTC. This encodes CASSLDSQGSGGYTF.

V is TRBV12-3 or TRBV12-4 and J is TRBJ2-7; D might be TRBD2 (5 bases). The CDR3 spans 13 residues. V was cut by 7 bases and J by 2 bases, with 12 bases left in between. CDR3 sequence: CASMASRAYEQYF. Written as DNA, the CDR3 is TGTGCCAGCATGGCTAGCCGAGCCTACGAGCAGTACTTC.

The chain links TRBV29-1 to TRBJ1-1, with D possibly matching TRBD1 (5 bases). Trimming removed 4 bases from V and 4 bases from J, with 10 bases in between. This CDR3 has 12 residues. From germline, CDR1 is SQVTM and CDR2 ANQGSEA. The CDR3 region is CSVAREGTEAFF. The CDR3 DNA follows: TGCAGCGTTGCCAGGGAGGGCACTGAAGCTTTCTTT.

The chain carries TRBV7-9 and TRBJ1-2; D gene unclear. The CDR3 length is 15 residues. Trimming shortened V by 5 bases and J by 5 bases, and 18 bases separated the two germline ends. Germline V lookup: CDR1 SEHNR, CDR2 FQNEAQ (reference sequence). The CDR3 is CASSPKAPGVYGYTF. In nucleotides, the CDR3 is TGTGCCAGCAGCCCCAAGGCCCCGGGCGTTTATGGCTACACCTTC.

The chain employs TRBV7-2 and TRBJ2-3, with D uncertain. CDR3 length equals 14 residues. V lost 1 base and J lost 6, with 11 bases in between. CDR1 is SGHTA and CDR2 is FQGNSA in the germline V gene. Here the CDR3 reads CASSLDLLGDTQYF. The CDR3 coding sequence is TGTGCCAGCAGCTTAGACCTCCTCGGGGATACGCAGTATTTT.

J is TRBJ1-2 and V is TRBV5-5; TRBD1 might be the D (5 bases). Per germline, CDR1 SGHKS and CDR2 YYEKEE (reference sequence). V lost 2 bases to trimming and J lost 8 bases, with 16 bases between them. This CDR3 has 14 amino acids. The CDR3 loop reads CASSFWGTGEGYTF. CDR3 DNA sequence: TGTGCCAGCAGCTTCTGGGGCACCGGAGAAGGCTACACCTTC. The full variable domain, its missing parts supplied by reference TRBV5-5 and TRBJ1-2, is DAGVTQSPTHLIKTRGQQVTLRCSPISGHKSVSWYQQVLGQGPQFIFQYYEKEERGRGNFPDRFSARQFPNYSSELNVNALLLGDSALYLCASSFWGTGEGYTFGSGTRLTVV.

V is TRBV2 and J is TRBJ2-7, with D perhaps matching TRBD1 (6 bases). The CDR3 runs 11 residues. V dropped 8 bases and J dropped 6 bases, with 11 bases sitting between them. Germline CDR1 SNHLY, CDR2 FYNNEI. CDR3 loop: CASQGSLEQYF. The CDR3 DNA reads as TGTGCCAGCCAGGGGAGCCTCGAGCAGTACTTC.

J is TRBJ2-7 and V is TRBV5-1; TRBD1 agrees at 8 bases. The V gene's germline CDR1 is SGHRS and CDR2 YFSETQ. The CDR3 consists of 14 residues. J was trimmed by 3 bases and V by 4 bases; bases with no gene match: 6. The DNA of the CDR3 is TGCGCCAGCAGCCAGGGACAGGACTTCTACGAGCAGTACTTC. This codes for CASSQGQDFYEQYF.

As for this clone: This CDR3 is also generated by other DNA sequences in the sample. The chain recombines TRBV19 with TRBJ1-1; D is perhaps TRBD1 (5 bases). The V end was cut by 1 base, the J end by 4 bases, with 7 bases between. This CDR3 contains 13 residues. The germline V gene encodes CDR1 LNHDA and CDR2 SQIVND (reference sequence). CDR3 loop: CASSIVRGTEAFF. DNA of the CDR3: TGTGCCAGTAGTATAGTGAGGGGCACTGAAGCTTTCTTT.

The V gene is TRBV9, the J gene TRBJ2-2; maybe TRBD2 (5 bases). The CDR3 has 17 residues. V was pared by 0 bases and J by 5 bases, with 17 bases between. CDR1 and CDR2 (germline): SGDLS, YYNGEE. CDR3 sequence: CASSVGRGGRETGELFF. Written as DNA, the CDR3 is TGTGCCAGCAGCGTAGGTCGCGGAGGACGGGAAACCGGGGAGCTGTTTTTT.

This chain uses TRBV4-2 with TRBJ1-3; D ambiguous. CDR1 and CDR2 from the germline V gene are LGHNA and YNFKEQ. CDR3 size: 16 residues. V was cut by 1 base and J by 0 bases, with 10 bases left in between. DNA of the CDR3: TGTGCCAGCAGCCAAGGGGCAGGCTACTCTGGAAACACCATATATTTT. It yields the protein CASSQGAGYSGNTIYF.

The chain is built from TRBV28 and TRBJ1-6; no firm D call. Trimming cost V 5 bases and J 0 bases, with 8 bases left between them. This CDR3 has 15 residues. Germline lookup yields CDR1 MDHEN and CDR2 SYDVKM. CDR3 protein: CASSLEISYNSPLHF. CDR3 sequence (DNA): TGTGCCAGCAGTCTCGAGATCTCCTATAATTCACCCCTCCACTTT.

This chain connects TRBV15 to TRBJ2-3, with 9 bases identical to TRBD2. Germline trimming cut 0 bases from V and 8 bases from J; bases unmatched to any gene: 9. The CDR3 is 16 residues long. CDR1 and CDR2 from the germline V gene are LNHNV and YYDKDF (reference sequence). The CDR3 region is CATSRDSGSSYRTQYF. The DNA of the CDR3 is TGTGCCACCAGCAGAGATAGCGGGAGTAGTTATCGTACGCAGTATTTT.

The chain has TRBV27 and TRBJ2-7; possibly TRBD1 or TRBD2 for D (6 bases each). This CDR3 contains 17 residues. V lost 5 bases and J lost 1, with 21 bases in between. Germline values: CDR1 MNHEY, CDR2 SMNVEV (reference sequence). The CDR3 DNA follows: TGTGCCAGCAGTCCCCGCCGGGGGCTGGGGAGTTCCTACGAGCAGTACTTC. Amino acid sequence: CASSPRRGLGSSYEQYF.

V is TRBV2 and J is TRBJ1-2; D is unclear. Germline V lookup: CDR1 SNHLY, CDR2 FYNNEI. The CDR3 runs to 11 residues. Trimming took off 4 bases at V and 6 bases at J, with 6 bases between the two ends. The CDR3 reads CASSAGDGYTF. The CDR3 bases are TGTGCCAGCAGTGCAGGAGATGGCTACACCTTC.

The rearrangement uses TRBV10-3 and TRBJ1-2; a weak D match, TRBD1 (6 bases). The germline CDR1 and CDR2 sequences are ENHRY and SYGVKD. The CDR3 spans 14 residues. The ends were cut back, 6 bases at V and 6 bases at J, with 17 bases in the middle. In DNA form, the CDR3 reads TGTGCCATCAGGGGAACAGGGCTGATGGATGGCTACACCTTC. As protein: CAIRGTGLMDGYTF.

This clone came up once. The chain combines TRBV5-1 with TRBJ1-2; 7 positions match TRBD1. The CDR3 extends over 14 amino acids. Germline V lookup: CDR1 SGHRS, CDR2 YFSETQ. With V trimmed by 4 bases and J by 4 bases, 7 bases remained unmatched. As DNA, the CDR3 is TGCGCCAGCAGCCACCGGGACAGAATCTATGGCTACACCTTC. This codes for CASSHRDRIYGYTF.

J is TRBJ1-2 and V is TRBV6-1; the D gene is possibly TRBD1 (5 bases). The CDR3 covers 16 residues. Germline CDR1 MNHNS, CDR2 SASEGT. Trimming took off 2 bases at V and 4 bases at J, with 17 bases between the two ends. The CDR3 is CASSEFARGRAYGYTF. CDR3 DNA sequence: TGTGCCAGCAGTGAATTCGCAAGGGGACGCGCCTATGGCTACACCTTC.